These T cell receptor beta chains were read from a single sample in a study of blood T cell repertoires in COVID-19. Assay used: immunoSEQ multiplex PCR; TCRdb lists only in-frame clones, some missing. Of around 170,000 clones listed, roughly 80% are singletons. Sequenced material: peripheral blood. The receptors originated from a woman in her seventies with COVID-19, enrolled during active disease. Both conserved end residues are part of each CDR3. D genes are given only for firm matches. Rows give clone size only sometimes, using once, few, many, or a class for an expanded clone.

cdr3_length j_call d_call clone_size v_call cdr3_aa cdr3_nt
14 TRBJ1-2 NA NA TRBV6-6 CASSLGGSNYGYTF TGTGCCAGCAGCCTCGGTGGTTCTAACTATGGCTACACCTTC
13 TRBJ1-2 NA NA TRBV12-3/TRBV12-4 CASSLRQGGGYTF TGTGCCAGCAGTTTACGGCAGGGCGGTGGCTACACCTTC
16 TRBJ2-5 TRBD2 NA TRBV9 CASSPRLAGGGETQYF TGTGCCAGCAGCCCCCGACTAGCGGGAGGTGGAGAGACCCAGTACTTC
15 TRBJ1-3 TRBD1 NA TRBV6-5 CASSYSKGQANTIYF TGTGCCAGCAGTTACTCGAAGGGACAGGCTAACACCATATATTTT
14 TRBJ1-2 NA NA TRBV18 CASSPTPGENGYTF TGTGCCAGCTCACCTACTCCGGGGGAGAATGGCTACACCTTC
16 TRBJ2-4 NA NA TRBV6-2/TRBV6-3 CASSYAGTLAKNIQYF TGTGCCAGCAGTTACGCCGGTACTCTAGCCAAAAACATTCAGTACTTC
13 TRBJ2-2 NA NA TRBV5-1 CASSNTRVSELFF TGCGCCAGCAGCAACACCAGGGTGTCCGAGCTGTTTTTT
14 TRBJ2-4 NA NA TRBV24-1 CATSETGQKNIQYF TGTGCCACCAGTGAGACCGGACAGAAAAACATTCAGTACTTC
13 TRBJ2-7 TRBD1 NA TRBV29-1 CSVGWDRGYEQYF TGCAGCGTTGGGTGGGACAGGGGGTACGAGCAGTACTTC
13 TRBJ1-1 NA NA TRBV7-2 CASSFGENTEAFF TGTGCCAGCAGCTTCGGGGAGAACACTGAAGCTTTCTTT
15 TRBJ2-3 TRBD2 few TRBV7-2 CASSRTSPRTDTQYF TGTGCCAGCAGTAGGACTAGCCCACGCACAGATACGCAGTATTTT
13 TRBJ1-1 NA NA TRBV7-8 CASSWNRDTEAFF TGTGCCAGCAGCTGGAACAGGGACACTGAAGCTTTCTTT
16 TRBJ1-3 NA once TRBV6-5 CASSYSKSGGGNTIYF TGTGCCAGCAGTTACTCTAAAAGTGGAGGTGGAAACACCATATATTTT
13 TRBJ2-1 TRBD1 NA TRBV6-5 CASYTDRVYEQFF TGTGCCAGCTACACAGACAGGGTATATGAGCAGTTCTTC
15 TRBJ2-5 TRBD2 NA TRBV7-3 CASSLGLAGQETQYF TGTGCCAGCAGCTTAGGACTAGCGGGACAAGAGACCCAGTACTTC
16 TRBJ1-1 NA NA TRBV30 CAWSGGRAGDRTEAFF TGTGCCTGGAGTGGAGGACGGGCAGGGGATAGGACTGAAGCTTTCTTT
12 TRBJ2-7 NA once TRBV11-2 CASSLDRDEQYF TGTGCCAGCAGCTTAGATCGGGACGAGCAGTACTTC
16 TRBJ2-7 TRBD1 NA TRBV18 CASSLTRDSFSYEQYF TGTGCCAGCTCACTCACCCGGGACAGTTTTTCCTACGAGCAGTACTTC
12 TRBJ2-1 TRBD2 once TRBV6-6 CASGTSLNEQFF TGTGCCAGCGGGACTAGTTTAAATGAGCAGTTCTTC
14 TRBJ1-6 NA once TRBV6-5 CASSRDSRNSPLHF TGTGCCAGCAGCCGCGACAGCCGCAATTCACCCCTCCACTTT
14 TRBJ1-4 NA NA TRBV5-1 CASSYDSSNEKLFF TGCGCCAGCAGCTATGACAGTTCGAATGAAAAACTGTTTTTT
13 TRBJ1-1 NA NA TRBV29-1 CSVARGSGTEAFF TGCAGCGTTGCTCGAGGAAGTGGCACTGAAGCTTTCTTT
12 TRBJ2-1 TRBD2 NA TRBV11-3 CASSQTSGSLFF TGTGCCAGCAGCCAGACTAGCGGGAGTCTGTTCTTC
17 TRBJ2-1 NA NA TRBV29-1 CSVEDLQGPHSYNEQFF TGCAGCGTTGAAGATCTTCAGGGGCCCCACTCCTACAATGAGCAGTTCTTC
15 TRBJ1-4 TRBD1 NA TRBV19 CASSYRTGRMEKLFF TGTGCCAGTAGTTACCGGACAGGGAGGATGGAAAAACTGTTTTTT
15 TRBJ2-3 TRBD2 NA TRBV10-3 CATGGLAGVADTQYF TGTGCCACAGGGGGACTAGCGGGAGTTGCAGATACGCAGTATTTT
17 TRBJ1-5 TRBD1 NA TRBV5-4 CASSLGGGADSNQPQHF TGTGCCAGCAGCTTAGGAGGGGGCGCGGATAGCAATCAGCCCCAGCATTTT
13 TRBJ2-7 NA NA TRBV7-9 CASSLARAYEQYF TGTGCCAGCAGCTTGGCCAGGGCCTACGAGCAGTACTTC
13 TRBJ2-1 NA NA TRBV11-3 CASSLGTSNEQFF TGTGCCAGCAGCCTCGGGACATCCAATGAGCAGTTCTTC
13 TRBJ1-2 NA NA TRBV28 CASSEGILYGYTF TGTGCCAGCAGTGAGGGAATCCTCTATGGCTACACCTTC
11 TRBJ2-5 NA few TRBV7-9 CASTLQETQYF TGTGCCAGCACCCTCCAAGAGACCCAGTACTTC
12 TRBJ1-1 NA medium-sized TRBV11-2 CASSLARAEAFF TGTGCCAGCAGCCTAGCCAGGGCTGAAGCTTTCTTT
16 TRBJ1-1 NA NA TRBV19 CASSMRRESMNTEAFF TGTGCCAGTAGTATGAGGAGGGAAAGCATGAACACTGAAGCTTTCTTT
16 TRBJ1-4 NA once TRBV21-1 CASPGVRDATNEKLFF TGTGCCAGCCCAGGGGTCAGGGACGCAACTAATGAAAAACTGTTTTTT
15 TRBJ1-5 NA NA TRBV21-1 CASSKYRTDSVGFFF TGTGCCAGCAGCAAATACCGGACCGACAGCGTAGGGTTTTTTTTT
13 TRBJ1-1 NA NA TRBV12-3/TRBV12-4 CASSYELNTEAFF TGTGCCAGCAGTTACGAGCTGAACACTGAAGCTTTCTTT
14 TRBJ2-2 NA NA TRBV7-7 CASSFETNTGELFF TGTGCCAGCAGCTTCGAGACGAACACCGGGGAGCTGTTTTTT
15 TRBJ2-7 TRBD1 NA TRBV27 CASSQLTGGIYEQYF TGTGCCAGCAGTCAACTGACAGGGGGTATATACGAGCAGTACTTC
15 TRBJ2-1 NA NA TRBV6-5 CASSFGPGGANEQFF TGTGCCAGCAGTTTTGGTCCGGGCGGGGCTAATGAGCAGTTCTTC
15 TRBJ1-5 TRBD1 NA TRBV18 CASSPGQGEIQPQHF TGTGCCAGCTCACCAGGACAGGGGGAGATTCAGCCCCAGCATTTT
17 TRBJ2-2 TRBD2 NA TRBV11-3 CASSVGSGRARTGELFF TGTGCCAGCAGCGTCGGTAGCGGGAGGGCCCGGACCGGGGAGCTGTTTTTT